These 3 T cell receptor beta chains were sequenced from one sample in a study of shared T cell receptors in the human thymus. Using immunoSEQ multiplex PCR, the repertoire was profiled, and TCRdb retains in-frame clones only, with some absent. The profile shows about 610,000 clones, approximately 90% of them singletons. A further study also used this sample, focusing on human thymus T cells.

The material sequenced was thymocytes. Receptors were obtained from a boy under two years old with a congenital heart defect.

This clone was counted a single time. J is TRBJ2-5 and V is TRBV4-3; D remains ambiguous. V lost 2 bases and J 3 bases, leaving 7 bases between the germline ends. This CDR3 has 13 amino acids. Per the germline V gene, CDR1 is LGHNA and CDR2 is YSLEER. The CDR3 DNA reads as TGCGCCAGCAGCCAACACAGAAAAGAGACCCAGTACTTC. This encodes CASSQHRKETQYF.

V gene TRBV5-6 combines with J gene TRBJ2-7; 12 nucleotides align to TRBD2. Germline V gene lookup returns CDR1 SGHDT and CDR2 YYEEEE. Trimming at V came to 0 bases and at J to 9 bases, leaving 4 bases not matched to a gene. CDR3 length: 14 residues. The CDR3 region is CASSLELAGGGQYF. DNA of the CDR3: TGTGCCAGCAGCTTGGAACTAGCGGGAGGCGGGCAGTACTTC.

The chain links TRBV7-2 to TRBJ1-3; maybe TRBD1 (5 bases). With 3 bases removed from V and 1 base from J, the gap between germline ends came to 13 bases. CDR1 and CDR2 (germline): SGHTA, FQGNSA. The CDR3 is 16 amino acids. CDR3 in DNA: TGTGCCAGCAGCTTTTCGCCAGGGAGGTCTGGAAACACCATATATTTT. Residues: CASSFSPGRSGNTIYF.